Given below is one TCR beta chain in context. Its antigen is undetermined. Time point indicated: week 23, last vaccination. Doses of 300 ug of mutant IDH1 20-mer peptide were given with topical imiquimod. Germline-derived CDR1 and CDR2 are MGHRA and YSYEKL. V shed 3 bases and J shed 5 bases, with 16 bases lying between them. The CDR3 extends over 15 amino acids. The data were produced by immunoSEQ multiplex PCR, yet TCRdb's version contains in-frame clones alone and is incomplete. The sample records around 55,000 clones, under 90% being singletons. The sample comes from a study of a mutant IDH1 vaccine in newly diagnosed glioma. Study results and limitations: Pseudoprogression seemed unrelated to changes in top peripheral T cell clonotypes.

This sequence joins TRBV4-1 and TRBJ2-5, with D possibly TRBD1 on 6 matching bases. The source was PBMCs, collected from a glioma patient whose treatment included an IDH1 peptide vaccine. The clonotype originates from a middle-aged man with glioma. CDR3 coding DNA: TGCGCCAGCAGCCAGACCCGGGACATCCCGGAGACCCAGTACTTC. Protein: CASSQTRDIPETQYF.